This T cell receptor (beta chain) comes out of a study of cytomegalovirus exposure and HLA in healthy donors. This CDR3 contains 13 residues. Germline assignment: CDR1 MDHEN and CDR2 SYDVKM. The V and J ends lost 6 bases and 2 bases respectively, with 9 bases between them. A remark on this clone: The antigen remains undetermined.

Points from the study as a whole: There was a cluster of highly shared sequence variants that was likely a sequencing artifact. A later analysis appeared to link common viral pathogens to several of the most significant clusters. When a later analysis was performed, an Asian-associated ancestry cluster reportedly had fewer N-insertions than the roughly 730-donor mean.

This PCR relied on a set of 60 Vbeta primers and 13 Jbeta primers. Sequencing was performed with immunoSEQ multiplex PCR; in TCRdb, only in-frame clones are kept and a portion is missing. There are 120,000 or so clones in the sample; roughly 80% occur only once, and 0.95% to 1.5% lies in the top ten. Sequencing was done on a sample of PBMCs. The TCR originated in a female donor in good health and CMV-seronegative. This chain joins TRBV28 and TRBJ2-3, with D possibly TRBD2 on 5 matching bases. The CDR3, as DNA: TGTGCCAGCAGGCGGGCCCCCACAGATACGCAGTATTTT. Protein product: CASRRAPTDTQYF.